The 30 T cell receptor beta chains in this list originate from one sample, sequenced in a study of type 1 regulatory T cells. No antigen has been identified for these receptors. In TCRdb, the reads were re-called with MiXCR into one record per CDR3 protein. The sample records about 62,000 distinct CDR3 sequences, 60% to 65% being singletons. Sequencing was performed on cultured non-Tr1 T cells, either the whole culture or a sorted T cell fraction (not recorded which). The receptors were sampled from a human donor in good health.

This clonotype has only a few counts. This rearrangement joins TRBV3-1 to TRBJ1-6; D unresolved. The V end was cut by 4 bases, the J end by 7 bases, with 11 bases between. The CDR3 spans 14 residues. Germline V CDR1 and CDR2: LGHDT, YNNKEL (reference sequence). The CDR3: CASSPGRENSPLHF. In DNA, the CDR3 is TGTGCCAGCAGCCCCGGTAGGGAGAATTCACCCCTCCACTTT.

This clonotype was counted at least ten times. This chain links TRBV10-2 with TRBJ1-1; D is unresolved. The V end lost 6 bases, the J end lost 2 bases, and 13 bases lay between the germline ends. The length of the CDR3 is 14 residues. Germline V gene sequence: CDR1 WSHSY, CDR2 SAAADI. In DNA, the CDR3 is TGCGCCAGCAGGTTAGGACCGTCAAACACTGAAGCTTTCTTT. Its translation is CASRLGPSNTEAFF.

The rearrangement joins TRBV7-6 to TRBJ2-5; 8 bases match TRBD2. This CDR3 region has 14 residues. The junction had 8 bases not matched to a gene; V was cut back by 7 bases and J by 4 bases. Germline loops: CDR1 SGHVS, CDR2 FNYEAQ. CDR3 nucleotide sequence: TGTGCCAGCAACGACCCGGGGGGGGGAGAGACCCAGTACTTC. This encodes CASNDPGGGETQYF.

The rearrangement joins TRBV27 to TRBJ2-5; no clear D gene. The CDR3 sequence is 14 residues long. Germline V gene sequence: CDR1 MNHEY, CDR2 SMNVEV (reference sequence). Trimming removed 1 base at V and 2 bases at J, with 8 bases between. CDR3 nucleotide sequence: TGTGCCAGCAGTTTATTCCCGTATCAAGAGACCCAGTACTTC. Its translation: CASSLFPYQETQYF.

The chain has TRBV9 and TRBJ1-6; no definite D call. Germline loops: CDR1 SGDLS, CDR2 YYNGEE. The CDR3 covers 14 residues. V was pared by 2 bases and J by 8 bases, with 11 bases between. CDR3 coding DNA: TGTGCCAGCAGCGTCCTAATCGGGGATTCACCCCTCCACTTT. Amino acids: CASSVLIGDSPLHF.

The chain carries TRBV12-3 or TRBV12-4 and TRBJ2-5; 7 bases match TRBD1. CDR3 length: 15 amino acids. V gave up 6 bases and J gave up 1 base; unmatched junction bases: 8. For the CDR3, the DNA is TGTGCCAGCAGCCCCACGGGACAGCCCCAAGAGACCCAGTACTTC. It encodes CASSPTGQPQETQYF.

The chain has TRBV20-1 and TRBJ1-2; D is unclear. The CDR3 is 12 amino acids. Germline V gene sequence: CDR1 DFQATT, CDR2 SNEGSKA (reference sequence). The V end was cut by 3 bases, the J end by 6 bases, with 11 bases between. In DNA form, the CDR3 reads TGCAGTGCTAGCCCCAACCACGATGGCTACACCTTC. Amino acids: CSASPNHDGYTF.

This chain connects TRBV5-1 to TRBJ1-1; no clear D. The germline gives CDR1 SGHRS, CDR2 YFSETQ. The CDR3 has 14 amino acids. Deletions cut 0 bases from V and 2 bases from J, with 8 bases between. This CDR3 reads CASSLVGSNTEAFF. The CDR3 nucleotides read TGCGCCAGCAGCTTGGTAGGCAGTAACACTGAAGCTTTCTTT. The full variable domain, completed using reference TRBV5-1 and TRBJ1-1, is KAGVTQTPRYLIKTRGQQVTLSCSPISGHRSVSWYQQTPGQGLQFLFEYFSETQRNKGNFPGRFSGRQFSNSRSEMNVSTLELGDSALYLCASSLVGSNTEAFFGQGTRLTVV.

The chain links TRBV7-3 to TRBJ2-1; TRBD1 matches 7 bases. The germline gives CDR1 SGHTA, CDR2 FQGTGA. The CDR3 covers 15 residues. After removal of 2 bases from V and 7 bases from J, the junction contained 8 bases not matched to a gene. Here the CDR3 DNA reads TGTGCCAGCAGCTTATCGCCAGGGGGAATAAATGAGCAGTTCTTC. Its protein product is CASSLSPGGINEQFF.

The V gene is TRBV5-1, the J gene TRBJ2-1; D is perhaps TRBD2 (5 bases). The V and J ends lost 0 bases and 5 bases respectively, with 15 bases between them. CDR1 and CDR2 from the germline V gene are SGHRS and YFSETQ. The CDR3 is 16 residues long. The chain's CDR3 is CASSLAGGYSNNEQFF. Here the CDR3 DNA reads TGCGCCAGCAGCTTGGCGGGCGGGTATAGCAACAATGAGCAGTTCTTC.

V is TRBV20-1 and J is TRBJ2-1, with TRBD2 as a possible D gene (5 bases). The CDR3 contains 15 residues. CDR1 DFQATT and CDR2 SNEGSKA come from the germline V gene (reference sequence). Trimming took 6 bases from V and 4 from J, leaving 19 bases between them. This chain's CDR3 is CSAPTGLERYNEQFF. The DNA for the CDR3 is TGCAGTGCACCGACCGGACTGGAACGATACAATGAGCAGTTCTTC.

The chain carries TRBV7-2 and TRBJ2-7; 9 bases are shared with TRBD2. Germline values: CDR1 SGHTA, CDR2 FQGNSA. There are 14 residues in the CDR3. Trimming took 4 bases from V and 2 from J; bases not matched to a gene: 3. CDR3 protein: CASSWGGRAYEQYF. CDR3 sequence (DNA): TGTGCCAGCAGCTGGGGCGGGAGGGCCTACGAGCAGTACTTC.

The J gene is TRBJ2-2, the V gene TRBV11-3; 11 bases map to TRBD2. CDR1 is SGHNT and CDR2 is YENEEA in the germline V gene. CDR3 size: 16 residues. With V trimmed by 5 bases and J by 5 bases, 7 bases remained unmatched. The DNA for the CDR3 is TGTGCCAGCAGCGGAGGGACTAGCGGCGGGACCGGGGAGCTGTTTTTT. Its protein product is CASSGGTSGGTGELFF.

A few counts support this clonotype. This rearrangement joins TRBV20-1 to TRBJ2-7, with TRBD1 matching 7 bases. The CDR3 loop spans 15 amino acids. The V gene end was trimmed by 1 base and the J gene end by 3 bases; junction bases not matched to a gene: 9. Germline CDR1 DFQATT, CDR2 SNEGSKA (reference sequence). This chain's CDR3 is CSARVFRDSDYEQYF. CDR3 sequence (DNA): TGCAGTGCTAGAGTCTTCCGGGACAGCGACTACGAGCAGTACTTC.

This clonotype was counted once. The chain carries TRBV18 and TRBJ2-3; TRBD2 might be the D (6 bases). CDR3 length equals 14 residues. V was trimmed by 0 bases and J by 5 bases, leaving 9 bases between them. Germline-derived CDR1 and CDR2 are KGHSH and LQKENI. Here the CDR3 DNA reads TGTGCCAGCTCACCACCACTAGCAGAAGATACGCAGTATTTT. It specifies CASSPPLAEDTQYF.

In the case of this clonotype: This CDR3 is missing its conserved last phenylalanine or tryptophan, likely due to a read error. This chain uses TRBV5-1 with TRBJ2-2, with 7 bases aligning to TRBD1. J gave up 5 bases and V 5 bases, and 12 bases lay outside the gene matches. Germline CDR1 reads SGHRS; CDR2 reads YFSETQ. This CDR3 region has 16 residues. The CDR3 loop is CASRNRDSGSTGELFL. The CDR3 DNA follows: TGCGCCAGCAGAAACCGGGACAGTGGTAGTACCGGGGAGCTGTTTTTG.

This clonotype was counted a few times. This chain uses TRBV3-1 with TRBJ2-7, with 7 nucleotides matching TRBD2. CDR3 size: 16 residues. Trimming cost V 4 bases and J 2 bases; bases outside gene matches: 11. The germline V gene encodes CDR1 LGHDT and CDR2 YNNKEL (reference sequence). CDR3 in DNA: TGTGCCAGCAGCCCGGGTGGGGGAGGGGCGACCTACGAGCAGTACTTC. Translating gives CASSPGGGGATYEQYF.

This sequence joins TRBV11-2 and TRBJ2-1, with 7 bases identical to TRBD1. This CDR3 contains 15 residues. V lost 0 bases to trimming and J lost 9 bases; unmatched junction nucleotides: 8. Germline V lookup: CDR1 SGHAT, CDR2 FQNNGV. This CDR3 reads CASSLDGRGWGEQFF. The CDR3 DNA is TGTGCCAGCAGCTTAGATGGCAGGGGGTGGGGTGAGCAGTTCTTC.

V and J are TRBV20-1 and TRBJ1-2, with TRBD1 identical over 8 bases. V was pared by 5 bases and J by 1 base, with 3 bases of the junction left unmatched. Germline V CDR1 and CDR2: DFQATT, SNEGSKA (reference sequence). This CDR3 spans 13 amino acids. DNA for the CDR3: TGCAGTGCTGGGACAGGCGTTAACTATGGCTACACCTTC. Its protein product is CSAGTGVNYGYTF.

This chain connects TRBV12-3 or TRBV12-4 to TRBJ1-2; TRBD1 might be the D (5 bases). This CDR3 has 14 amino acids. Trimming left V 2 bases short and J 5 bases short, with 12 bases between. The CDR3 reads CASSLLGGGYGYTF. The CDR3 bases are TGTGCCAGCAGTTTATTGGGGGGGGGTTATGGCTACACCTTC.

This clonotype was detected a few times. The chain employs TRBV3-1 and TRBJ2-1, with TRBD2 matching over 13 bases. Germline CDR1 is LGHDT and CDR2 is YNNKEL (reference sequence). V lost 2 bases to trimming and J lost 11 bases; unmatched junction nucleotides: 3. CDR3 length equals 14 residues. The CDR3 DNA reads TGTGCCAGCAGCCAACCGGGACTAGCGGGACAGCAGTTCTTC. Translation gives CASSQPGLAGQQFF.

A few counts support this clonotype. V usage is TRBV6-1 and J usage is TRBJ2-2, with D tentatively TRBD1 or TRBD2 (6 bases each). There are 18 residues in the CDR3. V lost 0 bases and J 0 bases, leaving 14 bases between the germline ends. Germline V gene lookup returns CDR1 MNHNS and CDR2 SASEGT. The CDR3 loop reads CASSEALLGGANTGELFF. The CDR3 nucleotides read TGTGCCAGCAGTGAAGCGCTGCTGGGGGGCGCGAACACCGGGGAGCTGTTTTTT.

The V call is TRBV10-3, the J call TRBJ2-7; possibly TRBD1 for D (5 bases). The germline V and J ends were trimmed by 6 bases and 0 bases, with 12 bases remaining between them. The CDR3 spans 14 residues. Germline loops: CDR1 ENHRY, CDR2 SYGVKD. The CDR3 coding sequence is TGTGCCATCAGCGCAGACAGAACCTCCTACGAGCAGTACTTC. Amino acid sequence: CAISADRTSYEQYF.

Points on this clonotype: One end of the junction fails to match germline, which may point to a read error. The chain's CDR3 is CATESFSVPGGLFF. The CDR3 DNA follows: TGTGCCACCGAGTCCTTTTCTGTACCCGGGGGGCTGTTTTTT. The chain joins TRBV28 to TRBJ2-2; possibly TRBD2 for D (6 bases). Germline loops: CDR1 MDHEN, CDR2 SYDVKM. The CDR3 runs to 14 residues.

V and J are TRBV6-1 and TRBJ2-1; TRBD1 aligns across 7 bases. Per the germline V gene, CDR1 is MNHNS and CDR2 is SASEGT. The CDR3 is 13 amino acids. V shed 6 bases and J 9 bases; nucleotides not matched to a gene: 8. CDR3: CASRKDRAGEQFF. For the CDR3, the DNA is TGTGCCAGCAGAAAAGACAGGGCTGGTGAGCAGTTCTTC.

This chain uses TRBV5-1 with TRBJ2-6; TRBD2 aligns across 10 bases. CDR1 and CDR2 from the germline V gene are SGHRS and YFSETQ. The length of the CDR3 is 19 residues. Germline trimming cut 7 bases from V and 1 base from J; bases unmatched to any gene: 14. CDR3 residues: CASHDAAGGSVSGANVLTF. CDR3 bases: TGCGCCAGCCACGACGCAGCGGGAGGGAGCGTATCTGGGGCCAACGTCCTGACTTTC.

The CDR3: CASSQGTSGTQFF. The CDR3 DNA is TGTGCCAGCAGCCAAGGTACTAGCGGGACGCAGTTCTTC. This rearrangement joins TRBV3-1 to TRBJ2-1, with 10 bases that match TRBD2. CDR1 is LGHDT and CDR2 is YNNKEL in the germline V gene (reference sequence). With V trimmed by 1 base and J by 12 bases, 3 bases remained unmatched. The CDR3 has 13 amino acids.

The chain is built from TRBV20-1 and TRBJ1-6; the D is unclear. V was shortened by 3 bases and J by 6 bases, with 9 bases between the two germline ends. The CDR3 is made up of 13 amino acids. Germline-derived CDR1 and CDR2 are DFQATT and SNEGSKA (reference sequence). Here the CDR3 reads CSARYGVNSPLHF. Written as DNA, the CDR3 is TGCAGTGCTAGGTACGGGGTTAATTCACCCCTCCACTTT.

This clonotype was seen only a few times. The J gene is TRBJ2-6, the V gene TRBV2, with D maybe TRBD2 (6 bases). V was trimmed by 4 bases and J by 3 bases, leaving 10 bases between them. Germline CDR1 is SNHLY and CDR2 is FYNNEI. The CDR3 covers 15 residues. For the CDR3, the DNA is TGTGCCAGCAGTGCCTCCGGGGGTGGGGCCAACGTCCTGACTTTC. Its protein is CASSASGGGANVLTF.

The chain recombines TRBV11-2 with TRBJ2-7; possible D gene TRBD2, 6 bases. In germline, CDR1 is SGHAT, CDR2 FQNNGV. The length of the CDR3 is 15 residues. The V gene lost 1 base and the J gene lost 0 bases, with 10 bases spanning the gap. The CDR3 region is CASSLGAGSSYEQYF. The DNA of the CDR3 is TGTGCCAGCAGCTTAGGGGCGGGAAGCTCCTACGAGCAGTACTTC.